This TCR beta chain was sequenced in a study of T cell responses to AZD1222 COVID-19 vaccine. Findings of the study overall: The donor group comprised mostly white British people and more females; the analysis possibly underestimated clonal diversity. Among AZD1222 vaccinees, only six were seropositive at baseline.

Clones were sequenced by immunoSEQ multiplex PCR, and TCRdb holds only the in-frame ones, with some missing. The sample has 150,000 or so clones; over 70% are singletons. From germline, CDR1 is SGHKS and CDR2 YYEKEE (reference sequence). V trimming: 6 bases; J trimming: 2 bases; junction bases outside the gene matches: 9. This CDR3 is 15 amino acids long. In the case of this clone: The target antigen is unknown.

V gene TRBV5-5 combines with J gene TRBJ1-2, with 8 bases fitting TRBD1. This specimen consisted of peripheral blood, obtained 28 days after the second AZD1222 dose. This TCR was sampled from an adult who received the AZD1222 COVID-19 vaccine. CDR3 protein: CASTINRGINYGYTF. The CDR3 DNA sequence: TGTGCCAGCACCATTAACAGGGGGATCAACTATGGCTACACCTTC.